This T cell receptor (beta chain) stems from a study of cytomegalovirus exposure and HLA in healthy donors. Study context: Out of around 360 genotyped donors, 81% belonged to the Caucasian-associated ancestry cluster.

Primers: 60 Vbeta forward and 13 Jbeta reverse. Per the original methods: Later reanalysis found 60 million to 90 million unique TCR beta chains, 9 million to 12 million of them shared. Using immunoSEQ multiplex PCR, the repertoire was profiled, and TCRdb retains in-frame clones only, with some absent. From that table come the V and J calls and clone size; the DNA was used to work out D and trimming. This sample carries more than 100,000 clones, more than 70% of them seen once, and the ten largest clones take about 1%. CDR1 and CDR2 from the germline V gene are LGHNA and YNFKEQ. V was pared by 4 bases and J by 7 bases, with 6 bases of the junction left unmatched. The CDR3 extends over 14 amino acids.

Sequencing was performed on PBMCs. The J gene is TRBJ1-4, the V gene TRBV4-2; 7 bases are a match to TRBD1. This clonotype was obtained from a woman aged 60 to 75 in good health and CMV-seronegative. The CDR3 here is CASSPGQSSEKLFF. The CDR3 region has the DNA TGTGCCAGCAGCCCGGGACAGAGTAGTGAAAAACTGTTTTTT.